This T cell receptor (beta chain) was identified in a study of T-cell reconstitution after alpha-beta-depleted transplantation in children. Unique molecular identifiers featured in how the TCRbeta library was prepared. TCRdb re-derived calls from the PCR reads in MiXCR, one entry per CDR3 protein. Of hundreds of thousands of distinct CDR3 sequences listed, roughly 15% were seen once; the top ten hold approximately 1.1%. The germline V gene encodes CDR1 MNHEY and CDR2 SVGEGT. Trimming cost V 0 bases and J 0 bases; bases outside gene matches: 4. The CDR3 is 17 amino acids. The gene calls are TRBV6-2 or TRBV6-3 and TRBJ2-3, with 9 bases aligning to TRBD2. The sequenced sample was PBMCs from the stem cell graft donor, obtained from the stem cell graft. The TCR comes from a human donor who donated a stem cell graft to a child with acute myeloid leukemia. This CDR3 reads CASSYSASGVSTDTQYF. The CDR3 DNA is TGTGCCAGCAGTTACTCGGCTAGCGGGGTCAGCACAGATACGCAGTATTTT.